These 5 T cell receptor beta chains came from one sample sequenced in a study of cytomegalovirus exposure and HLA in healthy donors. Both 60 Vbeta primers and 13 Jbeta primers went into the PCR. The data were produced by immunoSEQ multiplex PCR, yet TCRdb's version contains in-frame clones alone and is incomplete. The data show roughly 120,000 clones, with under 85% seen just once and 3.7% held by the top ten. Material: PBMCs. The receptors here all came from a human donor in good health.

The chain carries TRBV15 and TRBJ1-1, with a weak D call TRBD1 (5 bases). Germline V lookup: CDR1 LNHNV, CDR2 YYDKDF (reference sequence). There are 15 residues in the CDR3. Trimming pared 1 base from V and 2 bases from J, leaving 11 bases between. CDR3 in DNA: TGTGCCACCAGCAGAGGGGGCCCGGGTAACACTGAAGCTTTCTTT. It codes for CATSRGGPGNTEAFF.

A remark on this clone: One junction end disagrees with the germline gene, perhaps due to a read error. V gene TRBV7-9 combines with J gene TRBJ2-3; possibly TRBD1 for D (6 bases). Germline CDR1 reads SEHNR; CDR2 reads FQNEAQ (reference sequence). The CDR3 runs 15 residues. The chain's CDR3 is CSSSLDRIPTDTQYF. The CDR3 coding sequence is TGTTCCAGCAGCTTAGACAGGATACCCACAGATACGCAGTATTTT.

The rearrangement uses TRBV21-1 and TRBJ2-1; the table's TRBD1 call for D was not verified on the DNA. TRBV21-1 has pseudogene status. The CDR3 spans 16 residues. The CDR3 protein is CASSLTRDITYNEQFF. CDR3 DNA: TGTGCCAGCAGCTTAACTCGGGACATTACCTACAATGAGCAGTTCTTC.

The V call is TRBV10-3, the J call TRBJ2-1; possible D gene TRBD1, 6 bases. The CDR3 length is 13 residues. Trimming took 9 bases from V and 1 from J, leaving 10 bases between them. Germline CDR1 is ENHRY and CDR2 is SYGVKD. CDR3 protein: CAIAGVSYNEQFF. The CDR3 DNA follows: TGTGCCATAGCAGGGGTTTCCTACAATGAGCAGTTCTTC.

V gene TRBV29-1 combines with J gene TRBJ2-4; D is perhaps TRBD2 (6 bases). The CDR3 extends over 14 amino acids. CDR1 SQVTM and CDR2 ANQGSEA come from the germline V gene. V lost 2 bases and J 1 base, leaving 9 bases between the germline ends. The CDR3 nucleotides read TGCAGCGTTGAATATGGGGGGGCCAAAAACATTCAGTACTTC. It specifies CSVEYGGAKNIQYF.